Detailed here is one T cell receptor (beta chain). Its specificity is not known. The V and J ends lost 5 bases and 5 bases, in that order; junction bases with no gene match: 5. The germline gives CDR1 SGHTA, CDR2 FQGNSA. The CDR3 totals 13 residues. Generated by immunoSEQ multiplex PCR, the TCRdb table keeps only in-frame clones and is missing some. The sample has about 39,000 clones, 70% to 80% seen once; the top ten hold less than 45%. The data are from a study of T cells in localized non-small cell lung cancer. Study-level results: Among the tissues sampled, uninvolved adjacent lung had the highest T cell clonality, above tumor. Those with higher blood T cell density had longer overall survival. Heterogeneity cannot be ruled out, as sequencing used one tumor region only. Appearing in adjacent lung were a median about 60 of the top 100 tumor clones.

This chain joins TRBV7-2 and TRBJ1-1, with 7 bases identical to TRBD1. This TCR was recovered from a woman aged 40-69 years with stage II squamous cell lung carcinoma. Sample: PBMCs, taken before any cancer treatment. CDR3 amino acids: CASSPTGYTEAFF. The CDR3 DNA is TGTGCCAGCAGCCCGACAGGGTATACTGAAGCTTTCTTT.